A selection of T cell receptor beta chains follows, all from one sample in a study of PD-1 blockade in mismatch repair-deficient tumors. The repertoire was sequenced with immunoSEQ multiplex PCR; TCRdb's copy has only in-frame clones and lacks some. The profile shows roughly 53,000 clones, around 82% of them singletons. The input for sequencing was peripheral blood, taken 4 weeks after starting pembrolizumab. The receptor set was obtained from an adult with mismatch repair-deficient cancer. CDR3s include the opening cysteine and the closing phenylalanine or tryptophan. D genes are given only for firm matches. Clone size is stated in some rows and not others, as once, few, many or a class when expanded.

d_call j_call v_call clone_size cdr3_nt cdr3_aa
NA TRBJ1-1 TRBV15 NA TGTGCCACCAGCAGAGTCGGACAGCTTGAAGCTTTCTTT CATSRVGQLEAFF
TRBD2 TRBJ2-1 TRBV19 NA TGTGCCAGTAGTATAGGACTAGCGGGGGACTCAGGGCAGTTCTTC CASSIGLAGDSGQFF
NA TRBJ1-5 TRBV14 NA TGTGCCAGCAGCCAGTCGAGCAATCAGCCCCAGCATTTT CASSQSSNQPQHF
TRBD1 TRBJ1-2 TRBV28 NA TGTGCCAGCAGTTTTGACAGGGGGCGTACCTATGGCTACACCTTC CASSFDRGRTYGYTF
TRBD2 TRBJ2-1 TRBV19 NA TGTGCCAGTAGTCTAGCGGGAGGGACCTACAATGAGCAGTTCTTC CASSLAGGTYNEQFF
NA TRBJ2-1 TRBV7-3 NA TGTGCCAGCAGCTTATCGGGGACCTACAATGAGCAGTTCTTC CASSLSGTYNEQFF
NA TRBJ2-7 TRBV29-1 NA TGCAGCGTTAGGCCGAAGTTATCCTACGAGCAGTACTTC CSVRPKLSYEQYF
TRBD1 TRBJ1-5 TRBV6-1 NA TGTGCCAGCAGTTCTGGGACAGCGGCCAATCAGCCCCAGCATTTT CASSSGTAANQPQHF
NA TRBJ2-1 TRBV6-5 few TGTGCCAGCAGTTATCGTCGGGGACTGTACATGAATGAGCAGTTCTTC CASSYRRGLYMNEQFF
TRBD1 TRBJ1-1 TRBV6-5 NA TGTGCCAGCAGTCGTGGGACAGATGGTGAAGCTTTCTTT CASSRGTDGEAFF
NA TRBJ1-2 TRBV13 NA TGTGCCAGCAGCTTACTCCAGGGGAGCTATGGCTACACCTTC CASSLLQGSYGYTF
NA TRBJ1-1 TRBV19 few TGTGCCAGTCAAAGGGCGGGGACCAAGACTGAAGCTTTCTTT CASQRAGTKTEAFF
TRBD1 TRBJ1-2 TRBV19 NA TGTGCCAGTAGTATAGTTGCAGGGGGCGCGGAGGGCTACACCTTC CASSIVAGGAEGYTF
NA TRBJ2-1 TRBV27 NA TGTGCCAGCAGCCCCATTTTTACCGGTACCAACAATGAGCAGTTCTTC CASSPIFTGTNNEQFF
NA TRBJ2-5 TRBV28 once TGTGCCAGCACCCCACCCGGGACGGAGCAAGAGACCCAGTACTTC CASTPPGTEQETQYF
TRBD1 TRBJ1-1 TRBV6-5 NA TGTGCCAGCAGTTACTCAAGGACAGGGGGCACTGAAGCTTTCTTT CASSYSRTGGTEAFF
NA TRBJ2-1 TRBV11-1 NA TGTGCCAGCAGCTTAGACCCCGGTTCGGAGCAGTTCTTC CASSLDPGSEQFF
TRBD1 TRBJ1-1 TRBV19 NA TGTGCCAGTCGACAGGGGGCGTCTGAAGCTTTCTTT CASRQGASEAFF
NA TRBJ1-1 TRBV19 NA TGTGCCAGCCGCGGGCCTCGGAACACTGAAGCTTTCTTT CASRGPRNTEAFF
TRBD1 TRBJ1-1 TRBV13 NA TGTGCCAGCAGCAACGGGGCCAGGGGGCCTCAGAGCACTGAAGCTTTCTTT CASSNGARGPQSTEAFF
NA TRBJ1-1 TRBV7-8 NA TGTGCCAGCAGCAACTACCGAGGAACTGAAGCTTTCTTT CASSNYRGTEAFF
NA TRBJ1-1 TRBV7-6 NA TGTGCCAGCAGCTTAGGGCCCCGAGGACCGACGCCTGAAGCTTTCTTT CASSLGPRGPTPEAFF
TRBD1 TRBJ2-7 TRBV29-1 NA TGCAGCGTAGCACTATCGGGACAGGGTTTCGAGCAGTACTTC CSVALSGQGFEQYF
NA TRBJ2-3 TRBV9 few TGTGCCAGCACCCAGACAGGTACTAGCACAGATACGCAGTATTTT CASTQTGTSTDTQYF
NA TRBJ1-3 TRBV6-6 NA TGTGCCAGCAGTTCCGGGACACCCAGTGAAGGAAACACCATATATTTT CASSSGTPSEGNTIYF
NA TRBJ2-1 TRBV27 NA TGTGCCAGCAGTTTATATGGGGCCCCCGGAACAGGGAATGAGCAGTTCTTC CASSLYGAPGTGNEQFF
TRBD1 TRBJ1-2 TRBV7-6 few TGTGCCAGCAGCAGGGACAGTGACTCCTTCTATGGCTACACCTTC CASSRDSDSFYGYTF
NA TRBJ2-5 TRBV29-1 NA TGCAGCGTGGGTGAGGAGACCCAGTACTTC CSVGEETQYF
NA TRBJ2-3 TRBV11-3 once TGTGCCAGCAGCCCACGGACGACGGGGGATACGCAGTATTTT CASSPRTTGDTQYF